One sample yielded the 21 T cell receptor beta chains listed below, sequenced in a study of T cell repertoires in cytomegalovirus infection. No antigens are known for them. Via MiXCR, TCRdb re-called the reads, giving one row per CDR3 protein. The profile shows around 89,000 distinct CDR3 sequences, less than 30% of them singletons. The material was CD8+ T cells from cultured PBMCs, obtained from culture after CMV antigen stimulation. Every receptor here comes from a human donor in good health (CMV status not recorded). Some clones in this sample may be carry-over from other donors' samples.

The V call is TRBV7-8, the J call TRBJ2-5; 13 bases agree with TRBD2. Trimming at V came to 6 bases and at J to 1 base, leaving 5 bases not matched to a gene. Per germline, CDR1 SGHVS and CDR2 FQNEAQ. This CDR3 region has 16 residues. Written as DNA, the CDR3 is TGTGCCAGCAGAATTAGGACTAGCGGGGGCCAAGAGACCCAGTACTTC. Amino acids: CASRIRTSGGQETQYF. The full variable domain, completed using reference TRBV7-8 and TRBJ2-5, is GAGVSQSPRYKVAKRGQDVALRCDPISGHVSLFWYQQALGQGPEFLTYFQNEAQLDKSGLPSDRFFAERPEGSVSTLKIQRTQQEDSAVYLCASRIRTSGGQETQYFGPGTRLLVL.

This clonotype was observed a few times. This chain connects TRBV12-3 or TRBV12-4 to TRBJ1-2; D not certain. CDR3 length equals 14 residues. V dropped 4 bases and J dropped 7 bases, with 16 bases sitting between them. CDR3 loop: CASSSTGSLPGYTF. CDR3 nucleotide sequence: TGTGCCAGCAGTTCCACCGGGAGCCTCCCTGGCTACACCTTC.

The gene calls are TRBV12-3 or TRBV12-4 and TRBJ1-1; no definite D call. This CDR3 region has 13 residues. The V gene lost 4 bases and the J gene lost 4 bases, with 10 bases spanning the gap. The CDR3 here is CASSSFGSTEAFF. DNA for the CDR3: TGTGCCAGCAGTTCATTTGGCAGCACTGAAGCTTTCTTT.

In this sample, this clonotype turned up once. The genes are TRBV4-2 and TRBJ2-3; 7 bases map to TRBD2. Germline values: CDR1 LGHNA, CDR2 YNFKEQ. This CDR3 contains 17 residues. The V segment lost 0 bases and the J segment 6 bases; nucleotides outside the gene matches: 12. The CDR3 loop is CASSQEGVGDYTDTQYF. The CDR3 coding sequence is TGTGCCAGCAGCCAAGAGGGGGTAGGGGACTATACCGATACGCAGTATTTT.

This clonotype was seen more than once but under ten times. The chain uses TRBV4-1 and TRBJ2-1, with TRBD2 matching 8 bases. CDR1 is MGHRA, CDR2 YSYEKL, per germline. The junction had 5 bases not matched to a gene; V was cut back by 3 bases and J by 4 bases. The CDR3 sequence is 15 residues long. The DNA for the CDR3 is TGCGCCAGCAGCCACCTCGGGGGGGATTACAATGAGCAGTTCTTC. Translating it yields CASSHLGGDYNEQFF.

The chain combines TRBV7-2 with TRBJ2-5; D is perhaps TRBD1 or TRBD2 (5 bases each). This CDR3 has 14 residues. CDR1 is SGHTA and CDR2 is FQGNSA in the germline V gene. Trimming removed 0 bases from V and 5 bases from J, with 10 bases in between. The CDR3 loop is CASSLAGWGETQYF. The CDR3, as DNA: TGTGCCAGCAGCTTAGCGGGGTGGGGGGAGACCCAGTACTTC.

The genes are TRBV6-6 and TRBJ1-1, with D possibly TRBD1 on 6 matching bases. The germline V gene encodes CDR1 MNHNY and CDR2 SVGAGI (reference sequence). The CDR3 covers 13 residues. Trimming cost V 7 bases and J 5 bases, with 14 bases left between them. This chain's CDR3 is CASISQGLTEAFF. The CDR3 coding sequence is TGTGCCAGCATTAGCCAGGGGCTAACTGAAGCTTTCTTT.

The rearrangement uses TRBV19 and TRBJ1-2; 12 positions agree with TRBD1. The germline CDR1 and CDR2 sequences are LNHDA and SQIVND (reference sequence). V lost 6 bases, J lost 7 bases, and 9 bases stayed unmatched. The CDR3 contains 15 residues. The CDR3 DNA is TGTGCCAGTAGCACCGGGGGACAGGGGGCAGGTGGCTACACCTTC. Its protein is CASSTGGQGAGGYTF.

The rearrangement joins TRBV5-1 to TRBJ2-3, with TRBD2 matching over 7 bases. The CDR3 runs 15 residues. Germline CDR1 is SGHRS and CDR2 is YFSETQ. V was clipped by 4 bases and J by 4 bases; unmatched bases: 9. The DNA of the CDR3 is TGCGCCAGCAGCGCAGGACTAGTTCTCGCAGATACGCAGTATTTT. It specifies CASSAGLVLADTQYF.

The J gene is TRBJ2-5, the V gene TRBV7-2; D is uncertain. CDR3 length equals 14 residues. The germline V gene has CDR1 SGHTA and CDR2 FQGNSA. The V and J ends lost 5 bases and 1 base respectively, with 11 bases between them. CDR3 sequence: CASSTQTAQETQYF. The CDR3 DNA reads as TGTGCCAGCAGCACCCAAACAGCCCAAGAGACCCAGTACTTC.

This clonotype was seen a few times. The chain recombines TRBV4-1 with TRBJ1-5, with D uncertain. From germline, CDR1 is MGHRA and CDR2 YSYEKL. This CDR3 comprises 14 residues. Trimming left V 2 bases short and J 4 bases short, with 9 bases between. This CDR3 is CASSQYYGNQPQHF. The CDR3 nucleotides read TGCGCCAGCAGCCAATACTATGGGAATCAGCCCCAGCATTTT.

This clonotype was picked up many times. The gene calls are TRBV7-7 and TRBJ2-5; D not certain. CDR3 size: 14 residues. The germline V and J ends were trimmed by 4 bases and 5 bases, with 14 bases remaining between them. Per germline, CDR1 SSHAT and CDR2 FNYEAQ (reference sequence). The CDR3 DNA is TGTGCCAGCAGCTCCGACGGAGTCGCGGAGACCCAGTACTTC. It codes for CASSSDGVAETQYF.

The chain links TRBV10-3 to TRBJ1-1; D is ambiguous. Germline lookup yields CDR1 ENHRY and CDR2 SYGVKD. This CDR3 is built from 12 residues. Trimming removed 6 bases from V and 3 bases from J, with 8 bases in between. CDR3 residues: CAIRGGDTEAFF. In DNA, the CDR3 is TGTGCCATCAGGGGAGGCGACACTGAAGCTTTCTTT.

CDR3 in amino acids: CASGLVPGASSYEQYF. The CDR3 coding sequence is TGTGCTAGTGGTTTGGTACCGGGGGCTAGCTCCTACGAGCAGTACTTC. This chain uses TRBV12-5 with TRBJ2-7; either TRBD1 or TRBD2 may fit D (6 bases each). Germline CDR1 LGHNT, CDR2 FRNRAP. This CDR3 has 16 amino acids. V was shortened by 0 bases and J by 0 bases, with 12 bases between the two germline ends.

This clonotype was seen repeatedly, ten times or more. This chain joins TRBV7-8 and TRBJ2-5; 10 bases are shared with TRBD1. The J segment lost 4 bases and the V segment lost 3 bases, leaving 5 bases of the junction unmatched. Germline V gene sequence: CDR1 SGHVS, CDR2 FQNEAQ. The CDR3 totals 15 residues. The CDR3 is CASSFDRGPRETQYF. CDR3 DNA: TGTGCCAGCAGCTTCGACAGGGGGCCGAGAGAGACCCAGTACTTC.

CDR3 residues: CASSEAPTAAGELFF. Written as DNA, the CDR3 is TGTGCCAGCAGTGAAGCGCCGACGGCGGCCGGGGAGCTGTTTTTT. The chain joins TRBV2 to TRBJ2-2; D ambiguous. V was clipped by 0 bases and J by 6 bases, with 11 bases between them. Per the germline V gene, CDR1 is SNHLY and CDR2 is FYNNEI. The CDR3 sequence is 15 residues long.

Judged by abundance, this clonotype is medium-sized. The chain recombines TRBV7-9 with TRBJ2-7, with TRBD1 matching over 8 bases. There are 14 residues in the CDR3. The J segment lost 5 bases and the V segment lost 5 bases, leaving 8 bases of the junction unmatched. Germline CDR1 SEHNR, CDR2 FQNEAQ (reference sequence). In DNA form, the CDR3 reads TGTGCCAGCAGCCGGGGACAGGTCGGTGACGAGCAGTACTTC. This translates into CASSRGQVGDEQYF.

The chain recombines TRBV5-1 with TRBJ1-3; TRBD1 is a possible D gene (5 bases). The CDR3 loop spans 16 amino acids. The germline gives CDR1 SGHRS, CDR2 YFSETQ. The V gene lost 0 bases and the J gene lost 2 bases, with 12 bases spanning the gap. CDR3 region: CASSLAGGVTGNTIYF. CDR3 DNA: TGCGCCAGCAGCTTGGCCGGAGGGGTTACTGGAAACACCATATATTTT.

The rearrangement joins TRBV4-1 to TRBJ2-2; D is perhaps TRBD1 (6 bases). The germline V and J ends were trimmed by 9 bases and 0 bases, with 14 bases remaining between them. This CDR3 region has 15 residues. The germline V gene has CDR1 MGHRA and CDR2 YSYEKL. CDR3 coding DNA: TGCGCCAGGAGAAACAGGGTACCGAACACCGGGGAGCTGTTTTTT. This gives the protein CARRNRVPNTGELFF.

This chain links TRBV28 with TRBJ2-7, with D possibly matching TRBD2 (5 bases). The ends were cut back, 8 bases at V and 7 bases at J, with 15 bases in the middle. Germline CDR1 reads MDHEN; CDR2 reads SYDVKM. The length of the CDR3 is 12 residues. The CDR3 loop reads CASRSPPGEQYF. As DNA, the CDR3 is TGTGCCAGCCGTAGCCCCCCGGGGGAGCAGTACTTC. The full variable domain, completed using reference TRBV28 and TRBJ2-7, is DVKVTQSSRYLVKRTGEKVFLECVQDMDHENMFWYRQDPGLGLRLIYFSYDVKMKEKGDIPEGYSVSREKKERFSLILESASTNQTSMYLCASRSPPGEQYFGPGTRLTVT.

This clonotype was found a few times. The gene calls are TRBV7-9 and TRBJ2-7; the D call may be TRBD1 or TRBD2 (5 bases each). The V end lost 4 bases, the J end lost 2 bases, and 12 bases lay between the germline ends. The length of the CDR3 is 14 residues. Per the germline V gene, CDR1 is SEHNR and CDR2 is FQNEAQ (reference sequence). The CDR3 sequence is CASSSGAYPYEQYF. CDR3 bases: TGTGCCAGCAGCTCCGGGGCCTATCCCTACGAGCAGTACTTC.